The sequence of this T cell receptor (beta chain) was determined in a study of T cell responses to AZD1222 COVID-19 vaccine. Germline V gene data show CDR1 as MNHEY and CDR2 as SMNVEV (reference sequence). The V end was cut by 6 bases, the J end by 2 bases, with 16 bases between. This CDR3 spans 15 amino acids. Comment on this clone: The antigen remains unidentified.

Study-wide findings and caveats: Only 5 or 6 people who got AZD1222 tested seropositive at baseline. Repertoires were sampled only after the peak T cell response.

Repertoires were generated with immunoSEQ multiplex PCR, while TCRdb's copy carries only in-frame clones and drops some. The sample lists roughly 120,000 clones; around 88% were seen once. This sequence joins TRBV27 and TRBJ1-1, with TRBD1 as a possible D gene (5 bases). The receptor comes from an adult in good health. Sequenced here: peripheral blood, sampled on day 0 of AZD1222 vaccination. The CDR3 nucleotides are TGTGCCAGCAGCTTCCGTCCGGGACCCAACACTGAAGCTTTCTTT. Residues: CASSFRPGPNTEAFF.